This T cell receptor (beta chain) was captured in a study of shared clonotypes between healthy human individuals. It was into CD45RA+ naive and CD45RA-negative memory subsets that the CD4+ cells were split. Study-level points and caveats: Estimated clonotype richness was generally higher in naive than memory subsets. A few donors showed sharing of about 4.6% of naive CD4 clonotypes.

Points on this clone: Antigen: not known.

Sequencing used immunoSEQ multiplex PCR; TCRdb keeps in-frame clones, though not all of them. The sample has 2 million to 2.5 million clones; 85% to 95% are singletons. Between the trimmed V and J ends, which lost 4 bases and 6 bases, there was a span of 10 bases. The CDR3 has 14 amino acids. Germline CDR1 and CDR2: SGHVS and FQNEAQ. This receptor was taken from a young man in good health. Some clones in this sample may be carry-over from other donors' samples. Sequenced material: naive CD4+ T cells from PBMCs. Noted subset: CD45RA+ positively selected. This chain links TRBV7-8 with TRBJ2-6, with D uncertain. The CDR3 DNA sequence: TGTGCCAGCAGCTCATCACCCCCGGCCAACGTCCTGACTTTC. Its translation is CASSSSPPANVLTF. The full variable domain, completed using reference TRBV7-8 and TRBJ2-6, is GAGVSQSPRYKVAKRGQDVALRCDPISGHVSLFWYQQALGQGPEFLTYFQNEAQLDKSGLPSDRFFAERPEGSVSTLKIQRTQQEDSAVYLCASSSSPPANVLTFGAGSRLTVL.